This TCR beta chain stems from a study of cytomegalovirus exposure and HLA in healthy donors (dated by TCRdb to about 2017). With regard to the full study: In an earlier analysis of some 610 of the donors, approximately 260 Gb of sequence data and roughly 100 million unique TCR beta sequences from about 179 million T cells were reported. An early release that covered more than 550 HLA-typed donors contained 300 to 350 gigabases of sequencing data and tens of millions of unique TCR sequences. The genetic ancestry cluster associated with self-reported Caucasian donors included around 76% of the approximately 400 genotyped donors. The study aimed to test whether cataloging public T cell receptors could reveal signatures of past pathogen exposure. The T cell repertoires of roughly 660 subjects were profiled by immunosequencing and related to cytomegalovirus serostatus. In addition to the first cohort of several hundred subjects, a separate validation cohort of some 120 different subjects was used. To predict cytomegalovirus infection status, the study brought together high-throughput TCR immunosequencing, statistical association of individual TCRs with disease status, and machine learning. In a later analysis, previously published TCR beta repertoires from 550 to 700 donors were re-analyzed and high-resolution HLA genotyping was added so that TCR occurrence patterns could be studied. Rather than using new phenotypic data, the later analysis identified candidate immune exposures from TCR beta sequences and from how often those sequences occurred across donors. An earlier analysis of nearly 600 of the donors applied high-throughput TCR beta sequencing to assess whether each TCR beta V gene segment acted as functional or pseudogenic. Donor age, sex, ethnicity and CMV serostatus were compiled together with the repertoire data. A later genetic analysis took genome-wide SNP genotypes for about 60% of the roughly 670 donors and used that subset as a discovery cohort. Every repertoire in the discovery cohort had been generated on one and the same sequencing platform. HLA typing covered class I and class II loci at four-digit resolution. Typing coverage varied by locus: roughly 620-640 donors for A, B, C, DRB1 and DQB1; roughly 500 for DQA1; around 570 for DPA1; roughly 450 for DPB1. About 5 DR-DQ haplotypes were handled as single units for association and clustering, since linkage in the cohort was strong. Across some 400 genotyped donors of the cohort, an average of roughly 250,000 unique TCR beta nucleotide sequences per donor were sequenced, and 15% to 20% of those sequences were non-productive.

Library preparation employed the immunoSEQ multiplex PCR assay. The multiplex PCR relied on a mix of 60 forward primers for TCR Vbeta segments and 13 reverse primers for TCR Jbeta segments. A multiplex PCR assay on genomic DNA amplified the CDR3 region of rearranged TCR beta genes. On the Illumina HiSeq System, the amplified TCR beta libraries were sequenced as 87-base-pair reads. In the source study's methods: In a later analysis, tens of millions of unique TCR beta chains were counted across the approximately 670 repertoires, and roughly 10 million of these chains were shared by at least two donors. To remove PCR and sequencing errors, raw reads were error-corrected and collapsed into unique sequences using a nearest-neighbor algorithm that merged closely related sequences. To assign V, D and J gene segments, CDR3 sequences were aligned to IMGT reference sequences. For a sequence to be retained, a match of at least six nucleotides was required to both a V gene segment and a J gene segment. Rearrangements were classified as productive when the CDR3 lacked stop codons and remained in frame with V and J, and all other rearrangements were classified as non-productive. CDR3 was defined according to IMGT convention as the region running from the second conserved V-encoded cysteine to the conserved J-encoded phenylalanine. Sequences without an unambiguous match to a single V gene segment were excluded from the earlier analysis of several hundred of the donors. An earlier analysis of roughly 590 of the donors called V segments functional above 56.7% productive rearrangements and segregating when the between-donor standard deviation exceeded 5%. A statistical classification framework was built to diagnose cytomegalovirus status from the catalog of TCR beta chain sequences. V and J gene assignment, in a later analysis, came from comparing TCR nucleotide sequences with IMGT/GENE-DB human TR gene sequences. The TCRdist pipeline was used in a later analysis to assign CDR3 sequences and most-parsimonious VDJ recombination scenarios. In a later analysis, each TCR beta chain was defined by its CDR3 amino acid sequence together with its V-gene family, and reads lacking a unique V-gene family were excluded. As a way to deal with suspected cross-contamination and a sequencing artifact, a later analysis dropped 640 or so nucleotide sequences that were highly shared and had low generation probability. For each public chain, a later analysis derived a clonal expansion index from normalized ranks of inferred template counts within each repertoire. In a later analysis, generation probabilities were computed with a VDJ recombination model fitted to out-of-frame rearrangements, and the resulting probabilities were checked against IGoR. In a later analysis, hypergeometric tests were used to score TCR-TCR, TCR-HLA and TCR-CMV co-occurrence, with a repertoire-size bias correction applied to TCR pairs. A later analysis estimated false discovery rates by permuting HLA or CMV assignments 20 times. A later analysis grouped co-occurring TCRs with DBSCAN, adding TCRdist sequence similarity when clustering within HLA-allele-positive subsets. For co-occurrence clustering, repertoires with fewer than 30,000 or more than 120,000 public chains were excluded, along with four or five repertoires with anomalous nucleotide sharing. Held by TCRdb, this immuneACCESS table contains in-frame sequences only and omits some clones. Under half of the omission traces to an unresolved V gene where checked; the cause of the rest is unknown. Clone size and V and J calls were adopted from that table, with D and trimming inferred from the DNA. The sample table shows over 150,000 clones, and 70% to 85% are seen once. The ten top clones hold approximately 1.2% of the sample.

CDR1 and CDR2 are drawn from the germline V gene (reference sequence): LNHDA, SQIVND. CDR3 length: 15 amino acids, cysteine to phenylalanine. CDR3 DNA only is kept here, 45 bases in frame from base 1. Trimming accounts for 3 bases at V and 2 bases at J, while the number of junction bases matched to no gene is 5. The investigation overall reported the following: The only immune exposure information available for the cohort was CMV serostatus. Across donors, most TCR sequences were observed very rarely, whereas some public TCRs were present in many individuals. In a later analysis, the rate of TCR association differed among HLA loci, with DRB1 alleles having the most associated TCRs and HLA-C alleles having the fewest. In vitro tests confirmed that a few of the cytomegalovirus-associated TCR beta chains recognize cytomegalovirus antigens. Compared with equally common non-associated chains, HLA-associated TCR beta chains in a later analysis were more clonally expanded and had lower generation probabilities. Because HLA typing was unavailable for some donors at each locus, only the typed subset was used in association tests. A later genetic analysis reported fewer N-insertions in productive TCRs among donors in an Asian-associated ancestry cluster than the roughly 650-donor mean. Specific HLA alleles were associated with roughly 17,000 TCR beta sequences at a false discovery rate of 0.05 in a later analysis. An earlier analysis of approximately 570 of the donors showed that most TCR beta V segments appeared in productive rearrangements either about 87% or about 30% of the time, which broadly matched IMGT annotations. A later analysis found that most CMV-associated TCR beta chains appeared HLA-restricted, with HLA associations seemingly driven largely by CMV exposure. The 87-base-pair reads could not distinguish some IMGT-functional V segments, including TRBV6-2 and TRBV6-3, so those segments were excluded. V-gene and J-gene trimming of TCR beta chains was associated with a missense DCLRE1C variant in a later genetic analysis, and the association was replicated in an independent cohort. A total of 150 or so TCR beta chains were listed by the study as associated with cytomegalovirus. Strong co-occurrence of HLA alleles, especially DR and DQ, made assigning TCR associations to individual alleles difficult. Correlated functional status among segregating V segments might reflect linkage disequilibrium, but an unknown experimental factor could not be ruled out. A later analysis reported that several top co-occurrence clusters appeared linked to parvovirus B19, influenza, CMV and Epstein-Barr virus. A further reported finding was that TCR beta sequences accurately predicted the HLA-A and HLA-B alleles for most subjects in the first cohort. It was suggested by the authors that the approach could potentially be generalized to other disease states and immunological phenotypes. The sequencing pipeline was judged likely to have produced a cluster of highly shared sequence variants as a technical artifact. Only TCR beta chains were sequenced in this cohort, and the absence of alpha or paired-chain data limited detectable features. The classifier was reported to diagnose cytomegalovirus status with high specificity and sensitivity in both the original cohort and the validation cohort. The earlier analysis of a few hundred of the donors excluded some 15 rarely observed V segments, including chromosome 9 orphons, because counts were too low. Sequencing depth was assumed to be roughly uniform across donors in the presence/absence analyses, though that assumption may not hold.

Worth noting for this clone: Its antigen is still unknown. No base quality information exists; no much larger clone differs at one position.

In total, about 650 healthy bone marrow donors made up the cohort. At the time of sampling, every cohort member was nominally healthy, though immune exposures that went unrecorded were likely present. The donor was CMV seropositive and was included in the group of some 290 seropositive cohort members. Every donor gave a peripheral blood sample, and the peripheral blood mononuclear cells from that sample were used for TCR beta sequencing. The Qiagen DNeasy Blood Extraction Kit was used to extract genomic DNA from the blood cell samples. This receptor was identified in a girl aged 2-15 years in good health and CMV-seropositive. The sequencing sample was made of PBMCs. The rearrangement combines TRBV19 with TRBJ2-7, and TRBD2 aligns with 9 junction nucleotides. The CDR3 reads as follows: CASSISASGTYEQYF. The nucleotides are TGTGCCAGTAGTATTTCGGCTAGCGGGACCTACGAGCAGTACTTC.